This TCR beta chain comes out of a study of cytomegalovirus exposure and HLA in healthy donors. Overall study findings and caveats: Compared with the roughly 700-donor mean, an Asian-associated ancestry cluster reportedly had fewer N-insertions, according to a later analysis. For TCR beta chains, V- and J-gene trimming was later linked to a missense DCLRE1C variant.

CDR1 and CDR2 (germline): WNHNN, SYGVQD (reference sequence). This CDR3 is built from 13 residues. J was trimmed by 6 bases and V by 6 bases; bases with no gene match: 4. Concerning this clone: The antigen remains undetermined.

PCR was performed using 60 Vbeta and 13 Jbeta primers. Assay: immunoSEQ multiplex PCR; the TCRdb copy retains only in-frame clones and omits some. Counted here are about 250,000 clones, approximately 84% occurring once; the ten biggest clones make up about 0.22%. The sequencing input was PBMCs. The sequence was collected from a girl aged 2-10 years in good health and CMV-seronegative. This chain joins TRBV10-1 and TRBJ1-5; 8 bases map to TRBD1. CDR3 sequence reads: CASSRGPGQPQHF. CDR3 coding DNA: TGCGCCAGCAGCAGGGGGCCGGGTCAGCCCCAGCATTTT.